This TCR beta chain was recovered during a study of Graves' ophthalmopathy and Graves' hyperthyroidism (dated by TCRdb to the late 2010s). As for the study more broadly: Peripheral blood was collected at initial diagnosis, before any treatment. For independent validation, a separate cohort was made up of 18 hyperthyroidism patients plus 17 patients who later progressed from hyperthyroidism to ophthalmopathy. T-cell repertoires of thyroid tissue and blood were compared in about 6 hyperthyroidism patients. A discovery set of 100 patients (43 ophthalmopathy, about 55 stable hyperthyroidism) was enrolled to explore V-J signatures distinguishing ophthalmopathy from hyperthyroidism. The study used signatures of the TCR beta repertoire to tell Graves' ophthalmopathy apart from Graves' hyperthyroidism and to predict which patients would progress to ophthalmopathy. In total, approximately 130 blood samples were TCR-sequenced: approximately 42 ophthalmopathy, approximately 80 hyperthyroidism and around 17 hyperthyroidism-to-ophthalmopathy patients. Once sampling was done, hyperthyroidism patients were given methimazole at a starting dose of 30 mg daily, while ophthalmopathy patients were given high-dose intravenous methylprednisolone.

General study outcomes and caveats: Most expanded thyroid clonotypes with a frequency above 0.001 also appeared in blood, which suggests that blood repertoires may reflect the immune response in the thyroid. In validation, the model predicted ophthalmopathy progression with more than 70% sensitivity and roughly 78% specificity; roughly eleven predicted patients were CT-confirmed with GO in a median of around 6 months. Ophthalmopathy was separated from stable hyperthyroidism by the 13-signature model with about 89% sensitivity and around 81% specificity in cross-validation and with 80%/75% in the test set. Sample size was not predetermined statistically, and investigators were not blinded to group allocation.

Ophthalmopathy patients were characterized by moderately to severely active disease, a Clinical Activity Score of at least 3, a NOSPECS grade of at least 4, and a disease duration under 3 months. Patients with other autoimmune diseases, uncontrolled infections, pregnancy or lactation were excluded. Diagnosis relied on clinical symptoms, serum thyroxine, TRAb, thyroid ultrasound and orbital computed tomography. Using Ficoll-Paque density gradient centrifugation, PBMCs were isolated from 9 to 10 ml of fresh peripheral blood. Total RNA was extracted using Trizol reagent, and RNA quality was checked on an Agilent 2100 Bioanalyzer. In its sample, this clonotype was seen many times. Its antigen is currently not known. One end of the junction is discordant with germline, which a read error may explain. For repertoire sequencing, the TCR beta CDR3 regions were amplified from RNA transcripts. The first round was an RT-PCR using HTBI primers with the Qiagen OneStep RT-PCR kit, and this first round was followed by a second-round multiplex PCR, then size selection and purification. The libraries underwent paired-end sequencing with 100 bp reads on an Illumina HiSeq2000. Processing in the source paper ran as follows. Reads were processed with SOAPnuke, discarding reads with adapters, uncalled bases, mean Phred below 15, or no exact constant-primer or identifier match. High-quality paired reads were merged with COPE v1.2.5. Each unique nucleotide sequence was treated as a clonotype, and MiTCR v1.1 was used to align the clonotypes to the IMGT TRB V, D and J references. The analysis was limited to V-J combinations with a frequency above 0.0001, which together covered around 99% of the repertoires. For each V-J combination, a TCR clonal expansion and chaos score was defined as F50 clonal expansion divided by the chaos observed in the TCRdist matrix. Welch's t-statistics and random forest were used to reduce features to about 13 V-J combinations, which were fed into a naive Bayes classifier. The similarity between thyroid and blood repertoires was quantified using the Morisita-Horn index. TCRdb redid the processing of the public reads, applying fastp at Q25 and MiXCR, and retained in-frame beta chains. Duplicate CDR3 protein sequences are folded into a single record with the most common DNA and genes. TCRdb assigned the V and J calls; the authors' analysis was not used. Across this sample there are roughly 700,000 distinct CDR3 sequences, with around 40% seen only once. The top ten clones comprise approximately 43% of the sample.

From its cysteine to its phenylalanine, the CDR3 spans 10 amino acids. The DNA shown is the 30-base CDR3, in frame from base 1. CDR1 is given as SQVTM and CDR2 as ANQGSEA, both from the germline V gene. The source material was peripheral blood. The origin of this receptor is an adult man with Graves' ophthalmopathy. This receptor chain uses TRBV29-1 and TRBJ1-2, and perhaps TRBD1 as D gene, on 5 matching bases. The DNA sequence follows: TGCAGCGTTCAGGAGGGGAAGTTTGCCTTC. Translation gives CSVQEGKFAF.